This TCR beta chain was found in a study of tumor and adjacent non-tumor tissue in lung cancer. Study-wide context: Samples averaged roughly 4.2 million productive TCRbeta reads each. Findings and limits, study-wide: In normal lung, the top 100 clones were significantly more dominant than in tumor.

The template was RNA from unsorted bulk tissue. As for this clonotype: The antigen remains unidentified. At one end, the junction sequence differs from germline, possibly due to a read error.

CDR3 size: 12 residues. Germline loops: CDR1 SQVTM, CDR2 ANQGSEA. A modified ARM-PCR protocol with three rounds of nested PCR amplified TCRbeta. TCRdb independently ran MiXCR on the multiplex PCR reads; one entry per CDR3 protein. The sample has over 60,000 distinct CDR3 sequences; around 73% are singletons. The chain carries TRBV29-1 and TRBJ1-3; D uncertain. The clonotype originates from a man aged 55-75 years with non-small cell lung cancer. The sample was lung tumor tissue. The CDR3 spells CSVASAGYTIYF. The CDR3 DNA follows: TGCAGTGTTGCTAGCGCTGGATACACCATATATTTT.